This T cell receptor (beta chain) appears in the sequencing data of a study of response to subunit inactivated influenza vaccine. Study results and caveats: Few new T cells, the authors suggested, are recruited by each seasonal influenza vaccination.

TCRdb reprocessed the RT-PCR reads via MiXCR and lists one record per CDR3 protein. The sample lists some 800,000 distinct CDR3 sequences, 20% to 25% occurring once. In regard to this clonotype: Its specificity is not known.

Looked up from germline, CDR1 is GTSNPN and CDR2 is SVGIG (reference sequence). CDR3 length: 14 residues. The ends were cut back, 5 bases at V and 1 base at J, with 14 bases in the middle. The source of this sequence is a man aged 50 or older who received an inactivated influenza vaccine. The chain couples TRBV30 to TRBJ1-1, with a possible D match to TRBD1 (6 bases). Source: PBMCs from blood, taken 5 to 6 days after vaccination. CDR3 loop: CAWDGGHPNTEAFF. The CDR3 DNA reads TGTGCCTGGGACGGGGGACACCCGAACACTGAAGCTTTCTTT.